Each of the 28 T cell receptor beta chains below was sequenced from the same sample in a study of read filtering for tumor transcriptome and immune sequencing. The library was built from roughly 400 ng RNA with molecular barcoded adaptors for alpha/delta and beta/gamma chains. TCRdb recomputed calls from the reads with MiXCR, one row per CDR3 protein. Of approximately 150,000 distinct CDR3 sequences detected, roughly an eighth appear once; the ten largest clones hold around 8.3%. The sequenced sample was a population of CD138-negative cells sorted from bone marrow. The source is a donor at least 40 years old with multiple myeloma.

J is TRBJ2-1 and V is TRBV20-1; 15 bases fit TRBD2. Germline CDR1 and CDR2: DFQATT and SNEGSKA (reference sequence). J was trimmed by 7 bases and V by 7 bases; bases with no gene match: 8. The CDR3 contains 15 residues. The CDR3: CSGQGLAGGLNEQFF. CDR3 nucleotides: TGCAGTGGTCAGGGACTAGCGGGAGGTCTTAATGAGCAGTTCTTC.

Comment on this clonotype: This clone may be a read error of a much larger clone one base away. This chain connects TRBV5-1 to TRBJ2-1, with 10 bases matching TRBD2. The CDR3 sequence is 17 residues long. Germline assignment: CDR1 SGHRS and CDR2 YFSETQ. Here the CDR3 reads CASSSPLSSGSRDEQFF. As DNA, the CDR3 is TGTGCCAGCAGCTCGCCCCTCTCTAGCGGGAGCCGCGATGAGCAGTTCTTC.

This clonotype has ten or more counts. CDR3 coding DNA: TGTGCCAGCTCACCACCGGCCCAGGAGAGCTCCTACAATGAGCAGTTCTTC. Protein sequence: CASSPPAQESSYNEQFF. V usage is TRBV18 and J usage is TRBJ2-1; D gene unclear. Between the trimmed V and J ends, which lost 0 bases and 0 bases, there was a span of 12 bases. CDR1 KGHSH and CDR2 LQKENI come from the germline V gene. The CDR3 is made up of 17 amino acids.

This clonotype occurred many times. The chain has TRBV5-1 and TRBJ1-1; a weak D match, TRBD1 (6 bases). V lost 6 bases, J lost 0 bases, and 9 bases lay in between. In germline, CDR1 is SGHRS, CDR2 YFSETQ. This CDR3 is built from 13 residues. CDR3 in DNA: TGCGCCAGCAACCAGGGGATGAACACTGAAGCTTTCTTT. Amino acid sequence: CASNQGMNTEAFF.

This clonotype was counted ten times or more. The J gene is TRBJ1-2, the V gene TRBV12-3 or TRBV12-4, with TRBD1 as a possible D gene (6 bases). Trimming removed 1 base at V and 7 bases at J, with 13 bases between. The CDR3 covers 14 residues. In DNA form, the CDR3 reads TGTGCCAGCAGTTTAGACAGGGAAGGTACTGGCTACACCTTC. Translated, it gives CASSLDREGTGYTF.

Remarks on this clonotype: A much larger clone is a single base away; this may be a read error. The gene calls are TRBV9 and TRBJ2-3, with D perhaps matching TRBD2 (5 bases). The V end was cut by 1 base, the J end by 4 bases, with 13 bases between. The CDR3 contains 15 residues. Germline V lookup: CDR1 SGDLS, CDR2 YYNGEE. The CDR3 here is CASSVSGTNADTQYF. CDR3 bases: TGTGCCAGCAGCGTAAGCGGTACAAACGCAGATACGCAGTATTTT.

At least ten counts were recorded for this clonotype. The chain has TRBV27 and TRBJ1-1; D is undetermined. CDR3 length: 13 amino acids. Germline V gives CDR1 MNHEY, CDR2 SMNVEV (reference sequence). Trimming took off 3 bases at V and 12 bases at J, with 17 bases between the two ends. CDR3 sequence: CASSFSQGGRTFF. DNA for the CDR3: TGTGCCAGCAGTTTCTCGCAAGGTGGGCGGACTTTCTTT.

As regards this clonotype: This may come from a read error, since a much larger clone is one base off. CDR3 coding DNA: TGCGCCAGCGGCCGAGGTGGGGTCGCGTACGAGCAGTACTTC. It translates to CASGRGGVAYEQYF. V is TRBV5-1 and J is TRBJ2-7; D is ambiguous. The CDR3 runs 14 residues. Between the trimmed V and J ends, which lost 7 bases and 4 bases, there was a span of 18 bases. CDR1 and CDR2 from the germline V gene are SGHRS and YFSETQ. Full variable domain (outside the CDR3, taken from reference TRBV5-1 and TRBJ2-7): KAGVTQTPRYLIKTRGQQVTLSCSPISGHRSVSWYQQTPGQGLQFLFEYFSETQRNKGNFPGRFSGRQFSNSRSEMNVSTLELGDSALYLCASGRGGVAYEQYFGPGTRLTVT.

Ten or more counts support this clonotype. V and J are TRBV29-1 and TRBJ2-1, with unresolved D. Germline CDR1 SQVTM, CDR2 ANQGSEA. There are 13 residues in the CDR3. V lost 6 bases to trimming and J lost 3 bases, with 12 bases between them. The CDR3: CSVSELVYNEQFF. For the CDR3, the DNA is TGCAGCGTGTCGGAGCTGGTCTACAATGAGCAGTTCTTC.

There are many counts of this clonotype. V and J are TRBV5-1 and TRBJ2-1, with TRBD2 matching over 7 bases. CDR1 and CDR2 from the germline V gene are SGHRS and YFSETQ. J was trimmed by 9 bases and V by 2 bases; bases with no gene match: 5. The CDR3 sequence is 13 residues long. The CDR3 spells CASSFTSSGEQFF. The DNA for the CDR3 is TGCGCCAGCAGCTTCACTTCTAGCGGTGAGCAGTTCTTC.

A single count supports this clonotype. The chain has TRBV20-1 and TRBJ2-1; D remains ambiguous. CDR1 and CDR2 (germline): DFQATT, SNEGSKA (reference sequence). The germline V and J ends were trimmed by 0 bases and 7 bases, with 10 bases remaining between them. The length of the CDR3 is 13 residues. CDR3 nucleotides: TGCAGTGCTAGAGATAGGCGCCCGAATGAGCAGTTCTTC. Its translation is CSARDRRPNEQFF.

A note on this clonotype: An end of the junction differs from the germline gene, which may be a read error. V and J are TRBV7-9 and TRBJ2-1, with a tentative D call TRBD2 (6 bases). The CDR3 loop spans 14 amino acids. Germline-derived CDR1 and CDR2 are SEHNR and FQNEAQ (reference sequence). CDR3 coding DNA: TGTACCAGCAGCTTAGCGGAGTTTTACAATGAACAATTCTTC. Translating gives CTSSLAEFYNEQFF.

This clonotype was seen a handful of times. This may come from a read error, since a much larger clone is one base off. V gene TRBV3-1 combines with J gene TRBJ2-6, with D possibly TRBD2 on 5 matching bases. The germline V gene encodes CDR1 LGHDT and CDR2 YNNKEL (reference sequence). The CDR3 has 15 amino acids. CDR3 sequence reads: CAGSQRGSGANVLTF. CDR3 nucleotides: TGTGCCGGCAGCCAACGGGGCTCTGGGGCCAACGTCCTGACTTTC. Drawing the rest from reference TRBV3-1 and TRBJ2-6, the complete variable domain is DTAVSQTPKYLVTQMGNDKSIKCEQNLGHDTMYWYKQDSKKFLKIMFSYNNKELIINETVPNRFSPKSPDKAHLNLHINSLELGDSAVYFCAGSQRGSGANVLTFGAGSRLTVL.

The gene calls are TRBV12-3 or TRBV12-4 and TRBJ2-1, with 16 bases identical to TRBD2. V trimming: 7 bases; J trimming: 5 bases; junction bases outside the gene matches: 11. There are 18 residues in the CDR3. The CDR3 bases are TGTGCCAGCACTCCCCCGGGACTAGCGGGAGGGCAAGACAATGAGCAGTTCTTC. Protein product: CASTPPGLAGGQDNEQFF.

The table lists this clonotype with many counts. V is TRBV6-5 and J is TRBJ1-4; D gene uncertain. Trimming pared 0 bases from V and 0 bases from J, leaving 5 bases between. Germline V gene data show CDR1 as MNHEY and CDR2 as SVGAGI. The CDR3 spans 15 residues. This CDR3 is CASSYSTATNEKLFF. CDR3 DNA sequence: TGTGCCAGCAGTTACTCAACAGCAACTAATGAAAAACTGTTTTTT.

This clonotype showed up just a few times. V is TRBV13 and J is TRBJ2-1, with D possibly TRBD2 on 6 matching bases. Germline CDR1 and CDR2: PRHDT and FYEKMQ (reference sequence). The germline V and J ends were trimmed by 4 bases and 8 bases, with 18 bases remaining between them. The CDR3 length is 15 residues. This CDR3 is CASSSPSARSHEQFF. The CDR3 DNA sequence: TGTGCCAGCAGCTCACCTAGCGCGAGGAGCCATGAGCAGTTCTTC.

The J gene is TRBJ1-1, the V gene TRBV30; D is uncertain. CDR3 length: 13 residues. V lost 1 base and J 1 base, leaving 7 bases between the germline ends. CDR1 is GTSNPN and CDR2 is SVGIG in the germline V gene (reference sequence). CDR3 amino acids: CAWSGESNTEAFF. The DNA of the CDR3 is TGTGCCTGGAGTGGCGAGTCGAACACTGAAGCTTTCTTT.

At least ten counts were recorded for this clonotype. The chain couples TRBV12-3 or TRBV12-4 to TRBJ1-1; TRBD1 might be the D (6 bases). The CDR3 runs to 13 residues. The V gene lost 5 bases and the J gene lost 1 base, with 8 bases spanning the gap. CDR3 DNA: TGTGCCAGCAGTATACAGGGGAACACTGAAGCTTTCTTT. It yields the protein CASSIQGNTEAFF.

This clonotype was detected ten times or more. The V and J genes are TRBV6-2 or TRBV6-3 and TRBJ2-7, with TRBD2 matching over 9 bases. V was pared by 2 bases and J by 2 bases, with 4 bases of the junction left unmatched. There are 15 residues in the CDR3. The germline V gene has CDR1 MNHEY and CDR2 SVGEGT. The CDR3 coding sequence is TGTGCCAGCAGTTACAGAGCGGGAGGTACCTACGAGCAGTACTTC. Protein sequence: CASSYRAGGTYEQYF.

This rearrangement joins TRBV20-1 to TRBJ2-7; 7 bases align to TRBD1. J gave up 2 bases and V 5 bases, and 9 bases lay outside the gene matches. The CDR3 is 14 amino acids. In germline, CDR1 is DFQATT, CDR2 SNEGSKA (reference sequence). DNA of the CDR3: TGCAGTGCTCTCAAGGACAGGCGAGCCTACGAGCAGTACTTC. Translation: CSALKDRRAYEQYF.

Remarks on this clonotype: It may be a read error: a sequence one base away is much more abundant. The chain uses TRBV5-1 and TRBJ2-3; D is ambiguous. V was shortened by 3 bases and J by 2 bases, with 16 bases between the two germline ends. Germline CDR1 and CDR2: SGHRS and YFSETQ. The CDR3 sequence is 16 residues long. The CDR3 loop reads CASSSRPRPTTDTQYF. As DNA, the CDR3 is TGCGCCAGCAGCTCGCGTCCTCGGCCTACCACAGATACGCAGTATTTT.

About this clonotype: A read error is the likely source, as a far larger clone sits one nucleotide away. The genes are TRBV12-3 or TRBV12-4 and TRBJ2-1; 11 nucleotides align to TRBD2. The CDR3 sequence is 17 residues long. In nucleotides, the CDR3 is TGTTCCAGCAGTTTAGTTGGGGCTAGCGGGAGGTACAATGAGCAGTTCTTC. Protein sequence: CSSSLVGASGRYNEQFF.

The gene calls are TRBV20-1 and TRBJ2-1, with a possible D match to TRBD2 (6 bases). From germline, CDR1 is DFQATT and CDR2 SNEGSKA (reference sequence). This CDR3 is 16 amino acids long. The V end was cut by 3 bases, the J end by 3 bases, with 18 bases between. DNA for the CDR3: TGCAGTGCTAGTGAACACCTAGCGATTATCTACAATGAGCAGTTCTTC. Amino acids: CSASEHLAIIYNEQFF.

This clonotype showed up just a few times. A much larger clone sits a single nucleotide away, making a read error possible. The gene calls are TRBV7-6 and TRBJ2-1; the D call may be TRBD1 or TRBD2 (5 bases each). In germline, CDR1 is SGHVS, CDR2 FNYEAQ. This CDR3 has 19 amino acids. V dropped 5 bases and J dropped 0 bases, with 23 bases sitting between them. The CDR3 DNA is TGTGCCAGCAGCCTAGTACCGGGACCAGCGGCCAGCTCCTACAATGAGCAGTTCTTC. Translated, it gives CASSLVPGPAASSYNEQFF.

V gene TRBV15 combines with J gene TRBJ2-6, with D unresolved. Trimming pared 0 bases from V and 0 bases from J, leaving 0 bases between. Germline V gene sequence: CDR1 LNHNV, CDR2 YYDKDF (reference sequence). This CDR3 has 14 residues. The CDR3 nucleotides are TGTGCCACCAGCAGAGACTCTGGGGCCAACGTCCTGACTTTC. The encoded protein is CATSRDSGANVLTF.

This clonotype was seen at least ten times. J is TRBJ2-1 and V is TRBV24-1, with 10 bases that match TRBD2. This CDR3 is 16 amino acids long. CDR1 KGHDR and CDR2 SFDVKD come from the germline V gene. J gave up 1 base and V 3 bases, and 2 bases lay outside the gene matches. The CDR3 spells CATSDASGRSYNEQFF. For the CDR3, the DNA is TGTGCCACCAGTGATGCTAGCGGGAGATCCTACAATGAGCAGTTCTTC.

This clonotype was recorded at least ten times. This chain connects TRBV5-1 to TRBJ1-4; D is possibly TRBD1 (6 bases). From germline, CDR1 is SGHRS and CDR2 YFSETQ. V was clipped by 4 bases and J by 5 bases, with 15 bases between them. This CDR3 comprises 15 residues. This CDR3 reads CASSLGQSTNEKLFF. The CDR3 DNA follows: TGCGCCAGCAGCCTTGGACAGTCGACGAATGAAAAACTGTTTTTT.

This clonotype occurred a few times. The chain joins TRBV12-3 or TRBV12-4 to TRBJ2-1; 12 nucleotides agree with TRBD2. The CDR3 is 15 residues long. V was pared by 6 bases and J by 6 bases, with 6 bases of the junction left unmatched. Here the CDR3 reads CASRRTSGEANEQFF. The DNA for the CDR3 is TGTGCCAGCAGAAGGACTAGCGGGGAGGCCAATGAGCAGTTCTTC.